This T cell receptor (beta chain) emerged from a study of blood T cell repertoires in COVID-19. Produced via immunoSEQ multiplex PCR; TCRdb's table is partial and in-frame only. Of roughly 100,000 clones listed, about nine tenths were seen once; the top ten hold about 1.8%. This CDR3 comprises 18 residues. Germline V gene data show CDR1 as SGHAT and CDR2 as FQNNGV. V dropped 3 bases and J dropped 0; count of bases not matched to a gene: 8. The rearrangement joins TRBV11-2 to TRBJ2-7; 13 nucleotides align to TRBD2. The sequenced sample was peripheral blood. The TCR was taken from a human donor with active COVID-19. The donor label of this sample is uncertain. CDR3 in amino acids: CASSFLLAGGTLSYEQYF. In DNA form, the CDR3 reads TGTGCCAGCAGCTTTCTACTAGCGGGGGGGACCCTCTCCTACGAGCAGTACTTC.